The 28 T cell receptor beta chains reported below all come from one sample, sequenced in a study of glioma-infiltrating T cells after dendritic cell vaccination. The time point denotes: after dendritic cell vaccination, including at tumor progression/relapse. Some clones are missing from TCRdb's copy, which holds only in-frame ones; the method was immunoSEQ multiplex PCR. Of tens of thousands of clones in the sample, roughly 77% were seen once. The sequencing used blood, collected after dendritic cell vaccination. Receptor source: a human donor with glioblastoma.

This clone was counted a single time. The rearrangement links TRBV6-1 to TRBJ2-7, with TRBD1 identical over 9 bases. CDR3 size: 15 residues. CDR1 and CDR2 from the germline V gene are MNHNS and SASEGT. J was trimmed by 5 bases and V by 5 bases; bases with no gene match: 10. CDR3 sequence: CASSSRDRVTDEQYV. CDR3 nucleotides: TGTGCCAGCAGTTCCCGGGACAGGGTGACCGACGAGCAGTACGTC.

This chain connects TRBV6-4 to TRBJ1-2; D perhaps matches TRBD1 (5 bases). The CDR3 totals 15 residues. Trimming pared 6 bases from V and 1 base from J, leaving 15 bases between. CDR1 and CDR2 (germline): MRHNA, SNTAGT. CDR3 DNA: TGTGCCAGCAGAGCTGCTGGGGCGCTTAACTATGGCTACACCTTC. Amino acid sequence: CASRAAGALNYGYTF.

The chain employs TRBV5-1 and TRBJ1-1; the D is unclear. Germline-derived CDR1 and CDR2 are SGHRS and YFSETQ. The length of the CDR3 is 13 residues. V lost 4 bases to trimming and J lost 1 base, with 8 bases between them. CDR3 amino acids: CASSPQKNTEAFF. Here the CDR3 DNA reads TGCGCCAGCAGCCCCCAGAAGAACACTGAAGCTTTCTTT.

V and J are TRBV2 and TRBJ1-2; TRBD1 matches at 9 bases. The CDR3 consists of 13 residues. Germline values: CDR1 SNHLY, CDR2 FYNNEI. The V gene end was trimmed by 11 bases and the J gene end by 8 bases; junction bases not matched to a gene: 12. The CDR3 DNA reads TGTGCCTCAATTAGGACAGGGGCTGGGGGCTACACCTTC. Its protein product is CASIRTGAGGYTF.

The V call is TRBV27, the J call TRBJ2-7; D not certain. The CDR3 has 14 residues. Germline V lookup: CDR1 MNHEY, CDR2 SMNVEV (reference sequence). The V end was cut by 3 bases, the J end by 4 bases, with 13 bases between. The CDR3: CASSFDRNSYEQYV. The CDR3 nucleotides read TGTGCCAGCAGTTTTGACCGGAACAGTTACGAGCAGTACGTC.

The chain has TRBV9 and TRBJ2-1; tentative D call: TRBD1 (6 bases). V lost 4 bases and J lost 4, with 21 bases in between. The CDR3 is 17 residues long. CDR1 is SGDLS and CDR2 is YYNGEE in the germline V gene. CDR3 DNA: TGTGCCAGCAGCCATGGACAGAGGGATCTTACTTACAATGAGCAGTTCTTC. Translating gives CASSHGQRDLTYNEQFF.

This sequence joins TRBV6-1 and TRBJ1-4; 8 positions match TRBD1. V lost 5 bases and J lost 7; bases outside the gene matches: 6. The germline gives CDR1 MNHNS, CDR2 SASEGT. The CDR3 length is 14 residues. CDR3 protein: CASSRTGNLEKLFF. The CDR3 DNA reads TGTGCCAGCAGTAGGACAGGGAACCTTGAAAAACTGTTTTTT.

In regard to this clone: One junction end does not reproduce the germline sequence, and a read error may be involved. The chain has TRBV10-3 and TRBJ2-5; a weak D match, TRBD2 (7 bases). The CDR3 has 16 residues. CDR1 ENHRY and CDR2 SYGVKD come from the germline V gene. The CDR3 spells CAISLGGGIVQEPQYF. The CDR3 coding sequence is TGTGCCATCAGCCTGGGAGGGGGGATAGTGCAAGAGCCCCAGTACTTC.

The rearrangement joins TRBV28 to TRBJ1-1; no clear D. V lost 6 bases, J lost 6 bases, and 11 bases lay in between. The length of the CDR3 is 12 residues. The germline gives CDR1 MDHEN, CDR2 SYDVKM. CDR3 loop: CASRRGPAEAFF. Written as DNA, the CDR3 is TGTGCCAGCAGACGCGGTCCCGCTGAAGCTTTCTTT. Supplemented by reference TRBV28 and TRBJ1-1, the full variable domain reads DVKVTQSSRYLVKRTGEKVFLECVQDMDHENMFWYRQDPGLGLRLIYFSYDVKMKEKGDIPEGYSVSREKKERFSLILESASTNQTSMYLCASRRGPAEAFFGQGTRLTVV.

The chain combines TRBV7-3 with TRBJ2-1; 7 nucleotides align to TRBD2. The trim removed 5 bases at V and 7 bases at J, leaving 8 bases unmatched. The germline gives CDR1 SGHTA, CDR2 FQGTGA. CDR3 length equals 14 residues. CDR3 DNA: TGTGCCAGCAGCCGGGAGGCCGGGGTGAATGAGCAGTTCTTC. The encoded protein is CASSREAGVNEQFF.

The CDR3 nucleotides read TGTGCCAGTAGTACCAGGGAGGGTAGCGACATTCAGTACTTC. Translated: CASSTREGSDIQYF. This rearrangement joins TRBV19 to TRBJ2-4; 7 bases line up with TRBD2. The trim removed 4 bases at V and 8 bases at J, leaving 8 bases unmatched. Germline CDR1 is LNHDA and CDR2 is SQIVND (reference sequence). This CDR3 is 14 amino acids long.

This clone has only one observation. The chain links TRBV2 to TRBJ1-5; the D gene is possibly TRBD1 (5 bases). The CDR3 extends over 11 amino acids. Trimming took 9 bases from V and 4 from J, leaving 7 bases between them. Per germline, CDR1 SNHLY and CDR2 FYNNEI. The CDR3 coding sequence is TGTGCCAGTGGGGGGAATCAGCCCCAGCATTTT. Protein: CASGGNQPQHF. Full variable domain (rest looked up from reference TRBV2 and TRBJ1-5): EPEVTQTPSHQVTQMGQEVILRCVPISNHLYFYWYRQILGQKVEFLVSFYNNEISEKSEIFDDQFSVERPDGSNFTLKIRSTKLEDSAMYFCASGGNQPQHFGDGTRLSIL.

This clone was picked up one time. Mismatch with germline at one junction end may stem from a read error. This sequence joins TRBV30 and TRBJ2-1, with 13 bases aligning to TRBD2. This CDR3 comprises 14 residues. Germline CDR1 reads GTSNPN; CDR2 reads SVGIG (reference sequence). The CDR3 reads CAWKVGLAGAEQFF. The CDR3 nucleotides read TGTGCATGGAAGGTTGGACTAGCGGGAGCTGAGCAGTTCTTC. Filled out from reference TRBV30 and TRBJ2-1, the complete variable domain reads SQTIHQWPATLVQPVGSPLSLECTVEGTSNPNLYWYRQAAGRGLQLLFYSVGIGQISSEVPQNLSASRPQDRQFILSSKKLLLSDSGFYLCAWKVGLAGAEQFFGPGTRLTVL.

This clone showed up just once. This chain joins TRBV4-2 and TRBJ2-5; possible D gene TRBD1, 5 bases. Germline assignment: CDR1 LGHNA and CDR2 YNFKEQ. The CDR3 runs 15 residues. V was cut by 0 bases and J by 2 bases, with 10 bases left in between. The CDR3, as DNA: TGTGCCAGCAGCCAAGATAGTGACAGACAAGAGACCCAGTACTTC. Its protein is CASSQDSDRQETQYF.

The V and J genes are TRBV7-9 and TRBJ2-2; 8 bases map to TRBD1. The CDR3 is 16 residues long. Trimming at V came to 4 bases and at J to 4 bases, leaving 8 bases not matched to a gene. CDR1 SEHNR and CDR2 FQNEAQ come from the germline V gene (reference sequence). The CDR3 DNA reads TGTGCCAGCAGCTCAAGGACAGGGCGAAGCACCGGGGAGCTGTTTTTT. Residues: CASSSRTGRSTGELFF. Variable domain in full (rest from reference TRBV7-9 and TRBJ2-2): DTGVSQNPRHKITKRGQNVTFRCDPISEHNRLYWYRQTLGQGPEFLTYFQNEAQLEKSRLLSDRFSAERPKGSFSTLEIQRTEQGDSAMYLCASSSRTGRSTGELFFGEGSRLTVL.

The gene calls are TRBV6-6 and TRBJ2-7, with unresolved D. Germline values: CDR1 MNHNY, CDR2 SVGAGI (reference sequence). CDR3 length equals 12 residues. Trimming removed 2 bases from V and 4 bases from J, with 6 bases in between. The CDR3 is CASSYPSYEQYF. The CDR3 DNA is TGTGCCAGCAGTTACCCCTCTTACGAGCAGTACTTC.

This clone has a single count. The chain couples TRBV5-1 to TRBJ1-1; D remains unclear. V was trimmed by 2 bases and J by 0 bases, leaving 8 bases between them. The V gene's germline CDR1 is SGHRS and CDR2 YFSETQ. The CDR3 covers 14 residues. The CDR3 bases are TGCGCCAGCAGCTTCAACACTATGAACACTGAAGCTTTCTTT. This gives the protein CASSFNTMNTEAFF.

This clone was seen a few times. Within the sample, other DNA sequences also encode this same CDR3. The chain recombines TRBV7-7 with TRBJ2-3, with 12 bases that match TRBD2. CDR3 length: 21 amino acids. V trimming: 7 bases; J trimming: 1 base; junction bases outside the gene matches: 21. Germline V gene data show CDR1 as SSHAT and CDR2 as FNYEAQ (reference sequence). The CDR3 loop reads CASTTRFPGLAGTKGTDTQYF. DNA for the CDR3: TGTGCCAGCACCACAAGATTCCCTGGACTAGCGGGGACGAAAGGCACAGATACGCAGTATTTT.

The rearrangement joins TRBV25-1 to TRBJ2-7; 7 nucleotides match TRBD2. The CDR3 runs 12 residues. V shed 10 bases and J 12 bases; nucleotides not matched to a gene: 15. Germline V lookup: CDR1 MGHDK, CDR2 SYGVNS. CDR3 DNA: TGTGCCAACCCGGGACTACCTCCTTTAAGGTACGTC. Translated, it gives CANPGLPPLRYV.

The chain is built from TRBV5-5 and TRBJ1-5, with D possibly TRBD1 on 5 matching bases. V was cut by 0 bases and J by 6 bases, with 13 bases left in between. Germline CDR1 and CDR2: SGHKS and YYEKEE (reference sequence). The CDR3 length is 15 residues. CDR3 amino acids: CASSLDPGRGQPQHF. The CDR3 nucleotides are TGTGCCAGCAGCTTGGATCCAGGGCGAGGTCAGCCCCAGCATTTT.

This chain uses TRBV2 with TRBJ2-4; TRBD2 matches 8 bases. Germline loops: CDR1 SNHLY, CDR2 FYNNEI. The CDR3 sequence is 13 residues long. Trimming at V came to 4 bases and at J to 7 bases, leaving 3 bases not matched to a gene. CDR3 DNA sequence: TGTGCCAGCAGTGGTGGCGGGGGGAACATTCAGTACTTC. Translated, it gives CASSGGGGNIQYF.

This chain joins TRBV6-6 and TRBJ2-7; 8 bases are shared with TRBD2. The CDR3 is 14 amino acids. Germline CDR1 and CDR2: MNHNY and SVGAGI (reference sequence). Losses at the gene ends were 2 bases for V and 0 bases for J; bases not matched to a gene: 0. The CDR3 here is CASSYGTSSYEQYV. DNA of the CDR3: TGTGCCAGCAGTTACGGGACTAGCTCCTACGAGCAGTACGTC.

This chain joins TRBV29-1 and TRBJ2-3, with D possibly being TRBD2 (5 bases). V lost 6 bases and J lost 1, with 14 bases in between. The CDR3 loop spans 14 amino acids. Germline lookup yields CDR1 SQVTM and CDR2 ANQGSEA. The CDR3 sequence is CSVRARERTDTQYF. CDR3 coding DNA: TGCAGCGTGCGGGCGAGGGAGCGCACAGATACGCAGTATTTT.

J is TRBJ1-4 and V is TRBV5-6, with D unresolved. V was trimmed by 6 bases and J by 7 bases, leaving 7 bases between them. This CDR3 has 11 amino acids. From germline, CDR1 is SGHDT and CDR2 YYEEEE. DNA of the CDR3: TGTGCCAGCACCCGAGGTGAAAAACTGTTTTTT. It translates to CASTRGEKLFF.

This clone appeared a few times. The chain employs TRBV5-4 and TRBJ2-3; 11 nucleotides match TRBD1. CDR3 length equals 15 residues. Germline loops: CDR1 SGHNT, CDR2 YYREEE (reference sequence). V lost 4 bases to trimming and J lost 5 bases; unmatched junction nucleotides: 6. The CDR3 DNA follows: TGTGCCAGCAGCCAGCCGGGACAGGGGGGAGATACGCAGTATTTT. This codes for CASSQPGQGGDTQYF.

This sequence joins TRBV4-1 and TRBJ2-7; tentative D call: TRBD2 (6 bases). Looked up from germline, CDR1 is MGHRA and CDR2 is YSYEKL. CDR3 length: 13 amino acids. V shed 5 bases and J shed 2 bases, with 10 bases lying between them. The CDR3 coding sequence is TGCGCCAGCAGCAATGGGGGGACCTACGAGCAGTACTTC. It codes for CASSNGGTYEQYF.

The sample holds a few counts of this clone. The V gene is TRBV7-9, the J gene TRBJ2-7; 7 bases are shared with TRBD1. The length of the CDR3 is 15 residues. The V gene end was trimmed by 5 bases and the J gene end by 3 bases; junction bases not matched to a gene: 10. Germline CDR1 reads SEHNR; CDR2 reads FQNEAQ (reference sequence). In DNA, the CDR3 is TGTGCCAGCAGCCCAGGTAACAGGGGCCACTACGAGCAGTACTTC. Translated: CASSPGNRGHYEQYF.

CDR3 DNA sequence: TGTGCCAGCAGGGGACTAGCGGGAGCGGATACGCAGTATTTT. Protein sequence: CASRGLAGADTQYF. The chain is built from TRBV6-1 and TRBJ2-3, with TRBD2 identical over 14 bases. This CDR3 has 14 amino acids. V gave up 6 bases and J gave up 6 bases; unmatched junction bases: 2. Germline CDR1 and CDR2: MNHNS and SASEGT.